The clone carrying this T cell receptor (beta chain) has only one observation. Its antigen is unidentified. The same CDR3 is also encoded by other DNA sequences in this sample. As for the donors, each was a healthy bone marrow donor. This sample was included in a study of cytomegalovirus exposure and HLA in healthy donors. Findings and caveats of the study: Indistinguishable V segments such as TRBV6-2 and TRBV6-3 were excluded. In vitro confirmation showed three CMV-associated chains to be CMV antigen specific.

The germline V gene has CDR1 MDHEN and CDR2 SYDVKM. The CDR3 sequence is 11 residues long. V was trimmed by 4 bases and J by 4 bases, leaving 5 bases between them. Researchers ran the PCR with 60 Vbeta and 13 Jbeta primers. Sequenced by immunoSEQ multiplex PCR; TCRdb stores in-frame clones only, minus some. In the table there are 94,000 or so clones, around three quarters of which are singletons. Sequences were obtained from PBMCs. The J gene is TRBJ2-7, the V gene TRBV28, with D unclear. The origin of this receptor is a man in his 60s in good health and CMV-seronegative. CDR3 bases: TGTGCCAGCAGTTCTTATTACGAGCAGTACTTC. It codes for CASSSYYEQYF.